This T cell receptor (beta chain) comes out of a study of identical twins. Study-level results: Invariant cells of the MAIT and iNKT types might have partly distorted the zero-insertion analyses.

This clonotype was counted between two and nine times. What it recognizes is unknown. This may be a read error: a much more frequent sequence differs by one nucleotide. Deletions cut 2 bases from V and 12 bases from J, with 22 bases between. This CDR3 contains 16 residues. Germline-derived CDR1 and CDR2 are LGHNA and YSLEER. Addition of a universal primer site occurred through template switching, and cDNA carried unique molecular identifiers. TCRdb ran MiXCR on the 5' RACE reads and lists one entry per CDR3 protein. The table lists 200,000 to 300,000 distinct CDR3 sequences, 8% to 11% of them singletons. No donor was unhealthy or non-Caucasian.

This chain connects TRBV4-3 to TRBJ1-4; D uncertain. This clonotype was obtained from a man in his forties or fifties in good health. Sequencing input: memory T cells sorted from blood. This CDR3 is CASSQNSLGPLRELFF. As DNA, the CDR3 is TGCGCCAGCAGCCAAAATTCCTTAGGGCCGCTGAGGGAACTGTTTTTT.